Below, 21 T cell receptor beta chains from the same sample are listed, as sequenced in a study of blood T cell repertoires in COVID-19. Generated by immunoSEQ multiplex PCR, the TCRdb table keeps only in-frame clones and is missing some. The data show 170,000 or so clones, around 84% seen once. The sample was peripheral blood. The source is a man aged 40-49 years with active or convalescent COVID-19.

The genes are TRBV2 and TRBJ1-6; a weak D match, TRBD1 (6 bases). This CDR3 is 15 amino acids long. Germline CDR1 SNHLY, CDR2 FYNNEI. V was shortened by 7 bases and J by 6 bases, with 16 bases between the two germline ends. CDR3 DNA sequence: TGTGCCAGCACCCTGGACAGAAGTGCTAATTCACCCCTCCACTTT. It translates to CASTLDRSANSPLHF.

The chain combines TRBV6-2 or TRBV6-3 with TRBJ2-3, with TRBD2 matching over 9 bases. Per the germline V gene, CDR1 is MNHEY and CDR2 is SVGEGT. The CDR3 covers 16 residues. V was clipped by 4 bases and J by 4 bases; unmatched bases: 9. The CDR3 spells CASSSPSGGPPDTQYF. CDR3 DNA: TGTGCCAGCAGTTCCCCCAGCGGGGGGCCTCCAGATACGCAGTATTTT.

This chain uses TRBV12-3 or TRBV12-4 with TRBJ1-2; tentatively, D is TRBD1 (5 bases). The germline V and J ends were trimmed by 0 bases and 12 bases, with 8 bases remaining between them. The CDR3 length is 11 residues. The CDR3 reads CASSLARVNTF. The DNA of the CDR3 is TGTGCCAGCAGTTTAGCCAGGGTCAACACCTTC.

The chain recombines TRBV27 with TRBJ1-1; TRBD1 is a possible D gene (5 bases). CDR1 and CDR2 from the germline V gene are MNHEY and SMNVEV (reference sequence). Trimming left V 8 bases short and J 6 bases short, with 19 bases between. The CDR3 consists of 14 residues. The CDR3 nucleotides read TGTGCCAGCCGCCGGGGGGGAGTGGGCGCTGAAGCTTTCTTT. This sequence encodes CASRRGGVGAEAFF.

The CDR3 loop reads CASSPTGTEQYF. CDR3 nucleotides: TGCGCCAGCAGCCCGACAGGGACTGAGCAGTACTTC. The V call is TRBV5-1, the J call TRBJ2-7; tentatively, D is TRBD1 (7 bases). V lost 4 bases and J lost 7, with 12 bases in between. CDR3 length equals 12 residues. Germline V gives CDR1 SGHRS, CDR2 YFSETQ.

This clone has more than one count but fewer than ten. Other DNA sequences from this sample encode an identical CDR3 as well. The chain combines TRBV7-9 with TRBJ2-3; possible D gene TRBD2, 6 bases. This CDR3 is built from 14 residues. Germline values: CDR1 SEHNR, CDR2 FQNEAQ (reference sequence). V lost 3 bases to trimming and J lost 1 base, with 8 bases between them. CDR3 nucleotide sequence: TGTGCCAGCAGCTTCGGCGGGGGCACAGATACGCAGTATTTT. Amino acid sequence: CASSFGGGTDTQYF. Variable domain in full (rest from reference TRBV7-9 and TRBJ2-3): DTGVSQNPRHKITKRGQNVTFRCDPISEHNRLYWYRQTLGQGPEFLTYFQNEAQLEKSRLLSDRFSAERPKGSFSTLEIQRTEQGDSAMYLCASSFGGGTDTQYFGPGTRLTVL.

J is TRBJ2-3 and V is TRBV28; possible D gene TRBD1, 5 bases. This CDR3 spans 14 amino acids. Germline assignment: CDR1 MDHEN and CDR2 SYDVKM. V was trimmed by 5 bases and J by 4 bases, leaving 13 bases between them. The CDR3 DNA reads TGTGCCAGCAGTCCATCCTTAGGGGCAGATACGCAGTATTTT. It translates to CASSPSLGADTQYF. The variable domain in full, completed from reference TRBV28 and TRBJ2-3, reads DVKVTQSSRYLVKRTGEKVFLECVQDMDHENMFWYRQDPGLGLRLIYFSYDVKMKEKGDIPEGYSVSREKKERFSLILESASTNQTSMYLCASSPSLGADTQYFGPGTRLTVL.

The rearrangement uses TRBV7-2 and TRBJ1-5, with 8 bases aligning to TRBD1. The CDR3 extends over 15 amino acids. The germline gives CDR1 SGHTA, CDR2 FQGNSA. The V gene end was trimmed by 4 bases and the J gene end by 4 bases; junction bases not matched to a gene: 6. CDR3 nucleotide sequence: TGTGCCAGCAGCTCCCAGACAGGGGTTAATCAGCCCCAGCATTTT. It codes for CASSSQTGVNQPQHF.

V is TRBV7-9 and J is TRBJ1-5; the match to TRBD1 covers 8 bases. The germline CDR1 and CDR2 sequences are SEHNR and FQNEAQ (reference sequence). The CDR3 has 12 amino acids. V dropped 5 bases and J dropped 8; count of bases not matched to a gene: 2. CDR3 in amino acids: CASSPDREPQHF. The CDR3 DNA reads as TGTGCCAGCAGCCCGGACAGGGAGCCCCAGCATTTT. Full variable domain (remainder filled in from reference TRBV7-9 and TRBJ1-5): DTGVSQNPRHKITKRGQNVTFRCDPISEHNRLYWYRQTLGQGPEFLTYFQNEAQLEKSRLLSDRFSAERPKGSFSTLEIQRTEQGDSAMYLCASSPDREPQHFGDGTRLSIL.

This chain joins TRBV3-1 (or the pseudogene TRBV3-2) and TRBJ2-3; 8 nucleotides match TRBD2. The CDR3 contains 15 residues. Germline lookup yields CDR1 LGHDT and CDR2 YNNKEL (reference sequence). V shed 0 bases, J shed 6 bases, and the junction held 5 bases outside the gene matches. The chain's CDR3 is CASSQEGLGRDTQYF. The DNA of the CDR3 is TGTGCCAGCAGCCAAGAGGGACTAGGGAGGGATACGCAGTATTTT.

The CDR3 reads CASSRQVNYGYTF. The CDR3 region has the DNA TGTGCCAGCAGCCGACAGGTTAACTATGGCTACACCTTC. The chain carries TRBV7-2 and TRBJ1-2, with D possibly matching TRBD1 (6 bases). Trimming took 5 bases from V and 1 from J, leaving 8 bases between them. This CDR3 is 13 amino acids long. Germline values: CDR1 SGHTA, CDR2 FQGNSA.

The genes are TRBV12-3 or TRBV12-4 and TRBJ2-2; TRBD2 matches 9 bases. This CDR3 is built from 13 residues. Trimming took 6 bases from V and 7 from J; bases not matched to a gene: 3. The CDR3: CASSPRGGGELFF. CDR3 in DNA: TGTGCCAGCAGCCCGCGGGGGGGCGGGGAGCTGTTTTTT.

The chain has TRBV4-3 and TRBJ2-1; TRBD1 aligns across 9 bases. J gave up 9 bases and V 0 bases, and 9 bases lay outside the gene matches. The CDR3 extends over 16 amino acids. Germline V lookup: CDR1 LGHNA, CDR2 YSLEER. The DNA of the CDR3 is TGCGCCAGCAGCCAAGATTCGGGACAGGGTGGCGGTGAGCAGTTCTTC. It encodes CASSQDSGQGGGEQFF.

The chain couples TRBV5-1 to TRBJ2-7; 10 bases fit TRBD2. The trim removed 5 bases at V and 2 bases at J, leaving 7 bases unmatched. Germline lookup yields CDR1 SGHRS and CDR2 YFSETQ. The length of the CDR3 is 15 residues. This chain's CDR3 is CASSPGLAVPYEQYF. CDR3 DNA: TGCGCCAGCAGTCCCGGACTAGCGGTCCCCTACGAGCAGTACTTC.

The rearrangement links TRBV5-1 to TRBJ2-2; TRBD2 matches at 7 bases. V shed 4 bases, J shed 6 bases, and the junction held 6 bases outside the gene matches. The length of the CDR3 is 14 residues. Germline CDR1 is SGHRS and CDR2 is YFSETQ. The CDR3, as DNA: TGCGCCAGCAGCAGAGCCGCGGGGGCCGGGGAGCTGTTTTTT. The encoded protein is CASSRAAGAGELFF.

The chain is built from TRBV6-6 and TRBJ1-4; D is possibly TRBD1 (5 bases). Germline V gene sequence: CDR1 MNHNY, CDR2 SVGAGI (reference sequence). This CDR3 is 16 amino acids long. Trimming pared 2 bases from V and 6 bases from J, leaving 16 bases between. The CDR3 sequence is CASSYRPAGGDEKLFF. CDR3 DNA sequence: TGTGCCAGCAGTTACCGTCCAGCCGGAGGGGATGAAAAACTGTTTTTT.

The J gene is TRBJ2-5, the V gene TRBV5-1, with 7 bases fitting TRBD1. From germline, CDR1 is SGHRS and CDR2 YFSETQ. The length of the CDR3 is 13 residues. V gave up 4 bases and J gave up 3 bases; unmatched junction bases: 3. CDR3 nucleotides: TGCGCCAGCAGCCGAGGACAGGAAGAGACCCAGTACTTC. This codes for CASSRGQEETQYF.

V is TRBV5-1 and J is TRBJ2-6, with TRBD2 as a possible D gene (6 bases). The length of the CDR3 is 16 residues. CDR1 is SGHRS, CDR2 YFSETQ, per germline. The germline V and J ends were trimmed by 0 bases and 4 bases, with 11 bases remaining between them. CDR3 protein: CASSLEGEVGANVLTF. The CDR3, as DNA: TGCGCCAGCAGCTTGGAAGGGGAGGTCGGGGCCAACGTCCTGACTTTC. Full variable domain (remainder filled in from reference TRBV5-1 and TRBJ2-6): KAGVTQTPRYLIKTRGQQVTLSCSPISGHRSVSWYQQTPGQGLQFLFEYFSETQRNKGNFPGRFSGRQFSNSRSEMNVSTLELGDSALYLCASSLEGEVGANVLTFGAGSRLTVL.

V gene TRBV2 combines with J gene TRBJ2-5, with D maybe TRBD1 (5 bases). This CDR3 is built from 15 residues. The V and J ends lost 8 bases and 5 bases respectively, with 21 bases between them. Per the germline V gene, CDR1 is SNHLY and CDR2 is FYNNEI. The CDR3 region has the DNA TGTGCCAGCTCCTCCTCTCGAGCAGGGCGGGAGACCCAGTACTTC. Protein sequence: CASSSSRAGRETQYF.

V usage is TRBV5-5 and J usage is TRBJ1-3; D unresolved. Germline CDR1 reads SGHKS; CDR2 reads YYEKEE (reference sequence). There are 16 residues in the CDR3. V was shortened by 1 base and J by 0 bases, with 11 bases between the two germline ends. Here the CDR3 reads CASSLSQVNSGNTIYF. CDR3 bases: TGTGCCAGCAGCTTGAGCCAAGTTAACTCTGGAAACACCATATATTTT.

The chain carries TRBV6-2 or TRBV6-3 and TRBJ2-5; 13 nucleotides match TRBD2. CDR3 size: 15 residues. J gave up 11 bases and V 0 bases, and 6 bases lay outside the gene matches. The V gene's germline CDR1 is MNHEY and CDR2 SVGEGT. CDR3 DNA: TGTGCCAGCAGTTACTCAGGACTAGCGGGGGCCCGTCAGTACTTC. It translates to CASSYSGLAGARQYF.